This T cell receptor (beta chain) is from a study of blood T cells in healthy people across ages. Sample-barcoded 5' priming and a J-beta primer mix drove a second PCR of roughly 6 to 12 cycles. Every cDNA molecule bore a tag from a template-switch adaptor containing 12 random nucleotides. TCRdb redid the calling of the 5' RACE reads with MiXCR, one entry per CDR3 protein. Of some 560,000 distinct CDR3 sequences listed, about a quarter are singletons. Study conclusions and caveats: Because donor CMV status was unknown, expanded clonotype changes were possibly confounded. A roughly linear fall in TCR beta diversity per million T cells was seen with increasing age.

About this clonotype: Its antigen remains unidentified.

This same sample was also taken into another study, of T cells of mothers and their children. As that study records: The analysis detected no persistent microchimeric T cell clones.

The sequence was collected from a boy aged 2 to 9 in good health. Sequencing input: blood.

The CDR3 DNA sequence: TGTGCCAGCAGTTTCGAGATTTATGGAGAGACCCAGTACTTC. Translation: CASSFEIYGETQYF. The V gene is TRBV12-3 or TRBV12-4, the J gene TRBJ2-5; D remains unclear. The CDR3 runs 14 residues. V lost 3 bases, J lost 4 bases, and 12 bases lay in between.